Described below is a single T cell receptor (beta chain) sequence and its context. The CDR3 runs 20 residues. Trimming cost V 1 base and J 4 bases; bases outside gene matches: 19. Germline CDR1 SGHTA, CDR2 FQGNSA. Through a sample-barcoded 5' primer and a J-beta primer mix, a second PCR was run for roughly 6 to 11 cycles. TCRdb used MiXCR to reprocess the 5' RACE reads, holding one entry per CDR3 protein. The sample lists about 500,000 distinct CDR3 sequences, nearly 25% seen once, with 7.5% to 9% in the top ten. This record belongs to a study of blood T cells in healthy people across ages. This sample also belongs to another study, concerning T cells of mothers and their children.

Sequencing was done on a sample of blood. The V and J genes are TRBV7-2 and TRBJ2-1; the match to TRBD2 covers 7 bases. The TCR sequence derives from a boy aged 5-17 years in good health. CDR3 DNA sequence: TGTGCCAGCAGCTTAGTATCATGGATTGTTGCGGGAGAATCTTACAATGAGCAGTTCTTC. Translation gives CASSLVSWIVAGESYNEQFF.